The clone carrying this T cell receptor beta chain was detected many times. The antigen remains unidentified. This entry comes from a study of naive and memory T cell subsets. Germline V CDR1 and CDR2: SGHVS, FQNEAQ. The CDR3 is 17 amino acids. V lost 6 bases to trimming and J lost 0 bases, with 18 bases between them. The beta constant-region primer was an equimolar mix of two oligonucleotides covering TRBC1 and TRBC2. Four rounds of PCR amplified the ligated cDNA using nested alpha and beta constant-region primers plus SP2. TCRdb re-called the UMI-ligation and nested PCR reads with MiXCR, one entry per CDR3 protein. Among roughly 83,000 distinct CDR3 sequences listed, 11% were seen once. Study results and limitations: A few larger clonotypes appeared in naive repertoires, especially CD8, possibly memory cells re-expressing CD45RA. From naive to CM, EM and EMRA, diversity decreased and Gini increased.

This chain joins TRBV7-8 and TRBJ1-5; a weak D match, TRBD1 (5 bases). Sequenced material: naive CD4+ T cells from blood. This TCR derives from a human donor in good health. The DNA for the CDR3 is TGTGCCAGCAGTCCACGGGGTGGGGCAGATAGCAATCAGCCCCAGCATTTT. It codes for CASSPRGGADSNQPQHF. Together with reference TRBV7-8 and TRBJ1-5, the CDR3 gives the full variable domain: GAGVSQSPRYKVAKRGQDVALRCDPISGHVSLFWYQQALGQGPEFLTYFQNEAQLDKSGLPSDRFFAERPEGSVSTLKIQRTQQEDSAVYLCASSPRGGADSNQPQHFGDGTRLSIL.